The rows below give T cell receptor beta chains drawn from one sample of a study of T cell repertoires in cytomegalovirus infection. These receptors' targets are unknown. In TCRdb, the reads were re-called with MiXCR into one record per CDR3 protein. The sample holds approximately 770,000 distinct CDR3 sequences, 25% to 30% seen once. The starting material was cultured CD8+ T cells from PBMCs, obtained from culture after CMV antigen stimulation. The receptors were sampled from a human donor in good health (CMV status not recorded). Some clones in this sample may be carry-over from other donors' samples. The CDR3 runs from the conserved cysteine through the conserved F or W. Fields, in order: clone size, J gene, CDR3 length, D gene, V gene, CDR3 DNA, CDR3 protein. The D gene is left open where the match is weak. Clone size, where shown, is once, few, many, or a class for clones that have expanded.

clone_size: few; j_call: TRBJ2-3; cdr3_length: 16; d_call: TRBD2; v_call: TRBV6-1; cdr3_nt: TGTGCCAGCAGTGAAGGGACTAGCGGGGGGTCAGATACGCAGTATTTT; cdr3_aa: CASSEGTSGGSDTQYF
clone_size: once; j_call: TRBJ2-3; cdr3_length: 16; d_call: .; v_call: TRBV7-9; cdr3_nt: TGTGCCAGCAGCTTCCTGGCGGGGACTTACACAGATACGCAGTATTTT; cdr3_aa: CASSFLAGTYTDTQYF
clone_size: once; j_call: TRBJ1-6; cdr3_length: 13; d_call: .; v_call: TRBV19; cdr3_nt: TGTGCCAGTAGCCCGGGAGCGCGGACACCCCTCCACTTT; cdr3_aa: CASSPGARTPLHF
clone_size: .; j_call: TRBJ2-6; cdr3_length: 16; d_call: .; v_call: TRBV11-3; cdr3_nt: TGTGCCAGCAGCTCAACCCATATGCCTGGGGCCAACGTCCTGACTTTC; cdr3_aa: CASSSTHMPGANVLTF
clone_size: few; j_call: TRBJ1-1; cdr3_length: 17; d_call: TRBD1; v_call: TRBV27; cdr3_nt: TGTGCCAGCAAGTTTTCGTCAGGGGGCTACGCGGGCACTGAAGCTTTCTTT; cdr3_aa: CASKFSSGGYAGTEAFF
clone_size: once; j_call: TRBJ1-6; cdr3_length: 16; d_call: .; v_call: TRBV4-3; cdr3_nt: TGCGCCAGCAGCCAGAGAAGACAGCCCTATAATTCACCCCTCCACTTT; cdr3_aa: CASSQRRQPYNSPLHF
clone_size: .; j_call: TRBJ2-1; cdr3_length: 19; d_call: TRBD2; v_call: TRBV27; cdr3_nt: TGTGCCAGCAGTTTGCCGCCGGGACTAGTGGGGGGGGCAGGTGGTGAGCAGTTCTTC; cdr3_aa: CASSLPPGLVGGAGGEQFF
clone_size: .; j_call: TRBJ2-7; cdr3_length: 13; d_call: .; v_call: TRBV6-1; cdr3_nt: TGTGCCAGCAGTGAAGCGAGAACCTACGAGCAGTACTTC; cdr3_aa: CASSEARTYEQYF
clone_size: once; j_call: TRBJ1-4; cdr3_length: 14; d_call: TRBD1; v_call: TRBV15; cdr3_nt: TGTGCCACCAGCAGCCCGACAGGGGATGAAAAACTGTTTTTT; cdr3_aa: CATSSPTGDEKLFF
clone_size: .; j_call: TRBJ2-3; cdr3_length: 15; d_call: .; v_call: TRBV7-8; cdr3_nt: TGTGCCAGCTGGGGGGGGCCCGGAAGTCGGCATACGCAGTATTTT; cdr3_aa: CASWGGPGSRHTQYF
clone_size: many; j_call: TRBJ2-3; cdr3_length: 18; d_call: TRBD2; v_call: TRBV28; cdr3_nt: TGTGCCAGCAGTCTCCCCCGGCTCACTAGCGGATTAATAGATACGCAGTATTTT; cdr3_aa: CASSLPRLTSGLIDTQYF
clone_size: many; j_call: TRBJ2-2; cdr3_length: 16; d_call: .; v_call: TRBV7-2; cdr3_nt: TGTGCCAGCAGCCCTTCGGGGGGCCGGGGCACCGGGGAGCTGTTTTTT; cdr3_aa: CASSPSGGRGTGELFF
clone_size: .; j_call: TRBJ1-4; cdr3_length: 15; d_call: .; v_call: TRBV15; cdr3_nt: TGTGCCACCAGCAGAGATGGGCAGGCTAATGAAAAACTGTTTTTT; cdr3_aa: CATSRDGQANEKLFF
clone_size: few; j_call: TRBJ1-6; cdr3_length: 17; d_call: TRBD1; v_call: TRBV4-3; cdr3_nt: TGCGCCAGCAGCCAAGATCTGGTCAGGGGGCTTAATTCACCCCTCCACTTT; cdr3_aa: CASSQDLVRGLNSPLHF